Here is one TCR beta chain with its context. Its antigen is still unknown. Per sorted-subset replicate PCR, input was roughly 200 ng DNA, representing tens of thousands of T cell genomes. Produced via immunoSEQ multiplex PCR; TCRdb's table is partial and in-frame only. The sample carries around 2,000,000 clones, approximately 95% recorded once. Germline V gene sequence: CDR1 SGHTA, CDR2 FQGNSA. CDR3 size: 15 residues. Losses at the gene ends were 3 bases for V and 6 bases for J; bases not matched to a gene: 8. This specimen belongs to a study of shared clonotypes between healthy human individuals. Study-level points and caveats: Against clonotypes common to all four donors, non-shared ones had lower generation probabilities.

Positive CCR7 selection of CD45RO-negative cells yielded the naive CD8 cells, and terminally differentiated effector memory CD45RA+ cells were excluded. This TCR was recovered from a man between 18 and 29 years old in good health. The J gene is TRBJ2-3, the V gene TRBV7-2; 8 bases match TRBD2. Specimen: naive CD8+ T cells sorted from blood. This chain's CDR3 is CASSFTSGEGDTQYF. In DNA form, the CDR3 reads TGTGCCAGCAGCTTTACTAGCGGAGAGGGGGATACGCAGTATTTT.